The next 9 T cell receptor beta chains were all read from a single sample in a study of follicular helper T cells after annual influenza vaccination. The data were produced by immunoSEQ multiplex PCR, yet TCRdb's version contains in-frame clones alone and is incomplete. This sample has over 8,500 clones, with about 82% found just once. Specimen: CXCR5- memory CD4+ T cells sorted from blood, collected 6 weeks after influenza vaccination. Receptor source: an adult who received the influenza vaccine.

V and J are TRBV20-1 and TRBJ1-4; the D gene is possibly TRBD1 (6 bases). V shed 6 bases and J shed 6 bases, with 8 bases lying between them. CDR1 and CDR2 from the germline V gene are DFQATT and SNEGSKA (reference sequence). This CDR3 has 11 residues. CDR3 coding DNA: TGCAGTGCCCAGGGGTATGAAAAACTGTTTTTT. The encoded protein is CSAQGYEKLFF.

The rearrangement joins TRBV5-1 to TRBJ2-2; the match to TRBD2 covers 15 bases. Trimming took 3 bases from V and 4 from J; bases not matched to a gene: 7. The CDR3 runs to 18 residues. Germline V gene data show CDR1 as SGHRS and CDR2 as YFSETQ. CDR3 sequence (DNA): TGCGCCAGCAGCTCTGGACTAGCGGGGGGGCCTGGCACCGGGGAGCTGTTTTTT. This codes for CASSSGLAGGPGTGELFF.

This sequence joins TRBV4-1 and TRBJ1-3; 9 nucleotides agree with TRBD1. The CDR3 length is 16 residues. J gave up 0 bases and V 3 bases, and 3 bases lay outside the gene matches. Germline V gene lookup returns CDR1 MGHRA and CDR2 YSYEKL. In DNA form, the CDR3 reads TGCGCCAGCAGCCAGACAGGGGGGAGCTCTGGAAACACCATATATTTT. Its translation: CASSQTGGSSGNTIYF.

The chain combines TRBV28 with TRBJ1-2, with a tentative D call TRBD1 (6 bases). Germline loops: CDR1 MDHEN, CDR2 SYDVKM. V was clipped by 6 bases and J by 1 base, with 18 bases between them. This CDR3 comprises 16 residues. The CDR3 loop reads CASSPYGGGGNYGYTF. The CDR3 DNA reads as TGTGCCAGCAGCCCATACGGGGGCGGAGGTAACTATGGCTACACCTTC.

The rearrangement uses TRBV10-3 and TRBJ2-6; possible D gene TRBD1, 6 bases. V dropped 5 bases and J dropped 4 bases, with 12 bases sitting between them. Germline CDR1 reads ENHRY; CDR2 reads SYGVKD. The CDR3 is 15 residues long. The chain's CDR3 is CAISIQGSGANVLTF. As DNA, the CDR3 is TGTGCCATCAGTATACAGGGTTCCGGGGCCAACGTCCTGACTTTC.

This chain connects TRBV6-1 to TRBJ2-7; D not certain. V was cut by 4 bases and J by 3 bases, with 4 bases left in between. The germline V gene has CDR1 MNHNS and CDR2 SASEGT. The CDR3 contains 11 residues. The CDR3 reads CASSVGYEQYF. The CDR3 DNA is TGTGCCAGCAGTGTGGGCTACGAGCAGTACTTC.

The chain has TRBV5-6 and TRBJ1-3; 8 bases match TRBD1. Germline V gene data show CDR1 as SGHDT and CDR2 as YYEEEE. The CDR3 consists of 16 residues. Trimming took 4 bases from V and 0 from J; bases not matched to a gene: 6. CDR3 amino acids: CASSLRQGFSGNTIYF. DNA of the CDR3: TGTGCCAGCAGCCTAAGACAGGGGTTCTCTGGAAACACCATATATTTT.

V gene TRBV11-2 combines with J gene TRBJ1-3; D call uncertain. V was shortened by 1 base and J by 1 base, with 11 bases between the two germline ends. Per the germline V gene, CDR1 is SGHAT and CDR2 is FQNNGV. The CDR3 runs to 16 residues. In nucleotides, the CDR3 is TGTGCCAGCAGCTTAGCTCTGGACCTGTCTGGAAACACCATATATTTT. The encoded protein is CASSLALDLSGNTIYF.

The rearrangement joins TRBV11-2 to TRBJ1-4, with a possible D match to TRBD1 (6 bases). V lost 5 bases to trimming and J lost 4 bases, with 17 bases between them. Germline V gene data show CDR1 as SGHAT and CDR2 as FQNNGV. The CDR3 contains 16 residues. In DNA form, the CDR3 reads TGTGCCAGCAGCCCATCAAGGGGGAGTCTTAATGAAAAACTGTTTTTT. Translation: CASSPSRGSLNEKLFF.